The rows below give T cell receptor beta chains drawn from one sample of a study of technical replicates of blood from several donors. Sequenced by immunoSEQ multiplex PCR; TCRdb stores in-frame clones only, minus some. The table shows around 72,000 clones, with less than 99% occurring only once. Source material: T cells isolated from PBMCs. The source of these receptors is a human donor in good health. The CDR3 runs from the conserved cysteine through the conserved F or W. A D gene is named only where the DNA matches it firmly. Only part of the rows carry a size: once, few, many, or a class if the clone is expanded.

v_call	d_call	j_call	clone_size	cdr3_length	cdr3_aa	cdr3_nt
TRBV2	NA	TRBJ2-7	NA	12	CASTATSYEQYF	TGTGCCAGCACCGCGACAAGCTACGAGCAGTACTTC
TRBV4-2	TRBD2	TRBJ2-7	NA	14	CASSQGGLEDEQYF	TGTGCCAGCAGCCAAGGGGGACTAGAAGACGAGCAGTACTTC
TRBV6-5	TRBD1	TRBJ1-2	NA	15	CASSYDPGQIYGYTF	TGTGCCAGCAGTTACGATCCGGGACAGATCTATGGCTACACCTTC
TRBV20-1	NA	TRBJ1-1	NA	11	CSASRLTEAFF	TGCAGTGCGTCCAGGCTTACTGAAGCTTTCTTT
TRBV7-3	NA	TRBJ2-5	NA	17	CASSLRPFRDTVETQYF	TGTGCCAGCAGCCTAAGGCCCTTCCGGGACACCGTAGAGACCCAGTACTTC
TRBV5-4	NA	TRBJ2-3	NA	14	CASSLISVSDTQYF	TGTGCCAGCAGCTTGATTAGCGTCTCAGATACGCAGTATTTT
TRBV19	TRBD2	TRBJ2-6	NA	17	CATSLWTSHSGANVLTF	TGTGCAACTAGCCTGTGGACTAGCCACTCTGGGGCCAACGTCCTGACTTTC
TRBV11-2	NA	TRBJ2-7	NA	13	CASSLDLSGEQYF	TGTGCCAGCAGCTTAGATCTGTCGGGTGAGCAGTACTTC
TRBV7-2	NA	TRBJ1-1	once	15	CASSFLRTGSTEAFF	TGTGCCAGCAGCTTCCTCAGGACGGGGAGCACTGAAGCTTTCTTT
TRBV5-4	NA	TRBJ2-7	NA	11	CAFHRGYEQYF	TGTGCCTTCCACCGAGGCTACGAGCAGTACTTC
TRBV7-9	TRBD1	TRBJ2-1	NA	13	CASTTGVHNEQFF	TGTGCCAGTACGACAGGGGTCCACAATGAGCAGTTCTTC
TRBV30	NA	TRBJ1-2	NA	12	CAWVRGNYGYTF	TGTGCCTGGGTTAGGGGTAACTATGGCTACACCTTC
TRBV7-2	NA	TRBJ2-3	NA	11	CASSPVDTQYF	TGTGCCAGCAGCCCAGTGGATACGCAGTATTTT
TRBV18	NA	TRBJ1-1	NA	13	CASSGTLNTEAFF	TGTGCCAGCTCGGGGACATTGAACACTGAAGCTTTCTTT
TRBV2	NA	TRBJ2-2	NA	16	CASSEGGVRYTGELFF	TGTGCCAGCAGTGAAGGCGGGGTGAGGTACACCGGGGAGCTGTTTTTT
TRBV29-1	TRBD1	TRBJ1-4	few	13	CSAWDRHSEKLFF	TGCAGCGCCTGGGACAGACATAGTGAAAAACTGTTTTTT